This T cell receptor beta chain appears in the sequencing data of a study of identical twins. TCRdb reprocessed the 5' RACE reads with MiXCR, giving one entry per CDR3 protein. The sample includes about 490,000 distinct CDR3 sequences, 15% of them seen just once. With respect to this clonotype: Its antigen is currently unknown.

The V gene lost 0 bases and the J gene lost 5 bases, with 13 bases spanning the gap. Per germline, CDR1 DFQATT and CDR2 SNEGSKA (reference sequence). CDR3 size: 14 residues. General study results and limits: Insertions were fewer in abundant cord blood beta clonotypes, whereas memory repertoires showed none of this pattern.

This same sample was also taken into another study, of yellow fever vaccine responses in identical twins.

The TCR comes from a young woman in good health. The chain has TRBV20-1 and TRBJ2-5; D may match TRBD1 or TRBD2 (6 bases each). Sequencing was carried out using CD4+ T cells sorted from blood. This CDR3 reads CSARDGGRRETQYF. The CDR3 DNA reads TGCAGTGCTAGAGATGGGGGGCGGAGGGAGACCCAGTACTTC.